The rows below give T cell receptor beta chains drawn from one sample of a study of cytomegalovirus exposure and HLA in healthy donors. The assay was immunoSEQ multiplex PCR, and TCRdb's table has in-frame clones only and misses some. The data contain some 130,000 clones, roughly four fifths of them singletons. Sequencing input: PBMCs. These receptors were taken from a male donor in good health and CMV-seropositive. The CDR3 runs from the conserved cysteine through the conserved F or W. The D gene is left open where the match is weak. Clone sizes are given selectively: once, few, many, or a class where the clone is expanded.

J gene | D gene | V gene | clone size | CDR3 DNA | CDR3 protein
TRBJ1-3 | - | TRBV21-1 | - | TGTGCCAGCAGCAAAATCGGACCAAAGACAGGATCTGGAAACACCATATATTTT | CASSKIGPKTGSGNTIYF
TRBJ2-5 | TRBD1 | TRBV30 | - | TGTGCCTGGAGTCCGCACACGACAGGGAAAGAGACCCAGTACTTC | CAWSPHTTGKETQYF
TRBJ1-5 | TRBD1 | TRBV2 | few | TGTGCCAGCAGCGGACAGGGCGGCCGGTCCAATCAGCCCCAGCATTTT | CASSGQGGRSNQPQHF
TRBJ2-1 | TRBD1 | TRBV18 | - | TGTGCCAGCTCACGGGACAGCTACAATGAGCAGTTCTTC | CASSRDSYNEQFF
TRBJ2-7 | - | TRBV23-1 | - | TGCGCCAGCAGTCAATCCCGGCCCGGAGGTTACGAGCAGTACTTC | CASSQSRPGGYEQYF
TRBJ2-7 | - | TRBV28 | many | TGTGCCAGCAGTTTGGGCATATCCTACGAGCAGTACTTC | CASSLGISYEQYF
TRBJ1-5 | - | TRBV27 | few | TGTGCCAGCAGTGTCACAGGCCCCAATCAGCCCCAGCATTTT | CASSVTGPNQPQHF
TRBJ1-5 | - | TRBV30 | - | TGTGCCTGGAGTGTAAGTGGCAGGTTTAATCAGCCCCAGCATTTT | CAWSVSGRFNQPQHF
TRBJ2-5 | - | TRBV2 | - | TGTGCCAGCAGTGTGCCGGCGACTAGGGTTTCTTTAGAGACCCAGTACTTC | CASSVPATRVSLETQYF
TRBJ2-2 | - | TRBV7-9 | - | TGTGCCAGCAGCTCGGTCGACGGGGAGCTGTTTTTT | CASSSVDGELFF
TRBJ2-3 | TRBD1 | TRBV7-9 | - | TGTGCCAGCAGCTTAACAGGGGTCGCAGATACGCAGTATTTT | CASSLTGVADTQYF
TRBJ2-7 | TRBD1 | TRBV6-5 | - | TGTGCCAGCAGCCTCGGGACAGGTATCCCCGGGCAGTACTTC | CASSLGTGIPGQYF
TRBJ1-2 | TRBD1 | TRBV4-2 | - | TGTGCCAGCAGCGCACGCCCAGGGGGGTATGGCTACACCTTC | CASSARPGGYGYTF
TRBJ2-6 | - | TRBV14 | - | TGTGCCAGCAGCGTCCGTGGGGCTGGGGCCAACGGCCTGACTTTC | CASSVRGAGANGLTF
TRBJ2-1 | TRBD1 | TRBV28 | - | TGTGCCAGCAGTTTAACAGGGGGCAATGAGCAGTTCTTC | CASSLTGGNEQFF
TRBJ2-7 | TRBD2 | TRBV11-1 | - | TGTGCCAGCAGCTTGGCGGGAGTGGATCGCGAGCAGTACTTC | CASSLAGVDREQYF
TRBJ1-3 | TRBD1 | TRBV4-1 | - | TGCGCCAGCAGCCAACCGGGACAGAGAAACACCATATATTTT | CASSQPGQRNTIYF
TRBJ1-2 | - | TRBV29-1 | - | TGCAGCGTTCGGGGTGAGGTGCCCTCCTCATATGGCTACACCTTC | CSVRGEVPSSYGYTF
TRBJ1-2 | TRBD1 | TRBV29-1 | few | TGCAGCGTGCCCGGGTCCAGGGGGGGCTACACCTTC | CSVPGSRGGYTF
TRBJ1-6 | TRBD1 | TRBV5-1 | - | TGCGCCAGCAGCTTGGACGGGACAGTGGATTCACCCCTCCACTTT | CASSLDGTVDSPLHF
TRBJ2-7 | - | TRBV7-9 | - | TGTTCCAGCAGCGGTAATTTGAGAGGGTCCTCCTACGAGCAGTACTTC | CSSSGNLRGSSYEQYF
TRBJ2-7 | - | TRBV2 | - | TGTGCCACCGAGCGGGTGGGCTCCTACGAGCAGTACTTC | CATERVGSYEQYF
TRBJ1-1 | - | TRBV7-9 | - | TGTTCCAGCAGCCCGGACACTGAAGCTTTCTTT | CSSSPDTEAFF
TRBJ2-2 | TRBD2 | TRBV2 | - | TGTGCCAGCAGGGAGCGGGAGGGGTACACCGGGGAGCTGTTTTTT | CASREREGYTGELFF
TRBJ1-6 | - | TRBV9 | - | TGTGCCAGCAGCGTAGATGCGGCCCTCTATAATTCACCCCTCCACTTT | CASSVDAALYNSPLHF
TRBJ2-3 | - | TRBV4-3 | - | TGCGCCAGCAGCCAATTCCTAGCCCATGATTCCCCCCATACGCAGTATTTT | CASSQFLAHDSPHTQYF
TRBJ2-7 | TRBD1 | TRBV15 | - | TGTGCCACCAGCAGAGAGGGACAGGGTTTCTACGAGCAGTACTTC | CATSREGQGFYEQYF
TRBJ2-7 | TRBD2 | TRBV6-6 | - | TGTGCCAGCAGTTACTCCACTAGCGGGAGAGGCGAGCAGTACTTC | CASSYSTSGRGEQYF